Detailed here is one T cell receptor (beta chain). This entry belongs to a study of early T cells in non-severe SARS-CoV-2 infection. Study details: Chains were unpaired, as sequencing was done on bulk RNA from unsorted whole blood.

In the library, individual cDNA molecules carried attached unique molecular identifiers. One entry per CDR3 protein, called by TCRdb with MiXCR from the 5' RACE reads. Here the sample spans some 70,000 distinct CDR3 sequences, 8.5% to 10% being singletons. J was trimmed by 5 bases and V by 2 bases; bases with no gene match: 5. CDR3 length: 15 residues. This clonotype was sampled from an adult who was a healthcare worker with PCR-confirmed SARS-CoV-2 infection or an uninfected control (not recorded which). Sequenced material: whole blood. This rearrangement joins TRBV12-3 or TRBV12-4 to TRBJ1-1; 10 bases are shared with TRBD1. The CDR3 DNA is TGTGCCAGCAGTTTAAGGGGACAGGGGCCGACTGAAGCTTTCTTT. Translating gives CASSLRGQGPTEAFF.